This T cell receptor (beta chain) was captured in a study of cytomegalovirus exposure and HLA in healthy donors. The study ran its PCR with 60 Vbeta and 13 Jbeta primers. The data were produced by immunoSEQ multiplex PCR, yet TCRdb's version contains in-frame clones alone and is incomplete. This table has about 160,000 clones, 82% appearing once. Per the germline V gene, CDR1 is MGHDK and CDR2 is SYGVNS. The CDR3 totals 17 residues. Deletions cut 1 base from V and 4 bases from J, with 19 bases between. This clone was observed a single time. Input material: PBMCs. The rearrangement joins TRBV25-1 to TRBJ2-5, with D perhaps TRBD2 (6 bases). This receptor was obtained from a man aged 45-65 years in good health and CMV-seropositive. CDR3 bases: TGTGCCAGCAGTGAATCCATAATGGGGGGAGGAGGAGAGACCCAGTACTTC. Residues: CASSESIMGGGGETQYF.